This entry describes one TCR beta chain. These data belong to a study of shared clonotypes between healthy human individuals. The assay was immunoSEQ multiplex PCR, and TCRdb's table has in-frame clones only and misses some. The repertoire includes 650,000 to 800,000 clones, around 90% of them detected once, and nearly 25% sits in the top ten. Naivety among CD8 cells was defined by CD45RO negativity and positive CCR7 selection, thereby excluding terminally differentiated effector memory CD45RA+ cells. This clonotype was sampled from a man aged 25 to 40 in good health. Sequencing used naive CD8+ T cells sorted from blood.

CDR3 sequence: CASSLNGAYPSSYEQYF. CDR3 coding DNA: TGTGCCAGCAGCTTAAATGGAGCGTACCCTAGTTCCTACGAGCAGTACTTC. V and J are TRBV11-2 and TRBJ2-7; D unresolved. V was pared by 2 bases and J by 1 base, with 18 bases between. The germline V gene has CDR1 SGHAT and CDR2 FQNNGV. This CDR3 region has 17 residues. The full variable domain, with the rest looked up from reference TRBV11-2 and TRBJ2-7, is EAGVAQSPRYKIIEKRQSVAFWCNPISGHATLYWYQQILGQGPKLLIQFQNNGVVDDSQLPKDRFSAERLKGVDSTLKIQPAKLEDSAVYLCASSLNGAYPSSYEQYFGPGTRLTVT.